These T cell receptor beta chains were read from a single sample in a study of CD8 T cells in ankylosing spondylitis. TCRdb reprocessed the 5' RACE reads via MiXCR and lists one record per CDR3 protein. The table includes about 200,000 distinct CDR3 sequences, about 13% detected once. The sample taken for sequencing was blood, either unsorted or a sorted T cell fraction (not recorded which). The receptor source for this set is a male donor with ankylosing spondylitis or in good health (not recorded which). CDR3s include the opening cysteine and the closing phenylalanine or tryptophan. The order of the fields is V gene, CDR3 length, CDR3 protein.

>TRBV6-6|13
CASSYGKQETQYF
>TRBV27|15
CASRPGTGVKETQYF
>TRBV5-1|17
CASSFPARDTQKNEQFF
>TRBV9|19
CASSSRTSGRAEVYNEQFF
>TRBV7-9|16
CASSLSWGASYNEQFF
>TRBV5-1|15
CASSFDRLSYNEQFF
>TRBV5-1|13
CASSSDSGETQYF
>TRBV6-6|13
CAACSSGSYEQYF
>TRBV4-1|16
CASSPDGTSGSSEQYF
>TRBV29-1|13
CSVEEGGTGELFF
>TRBV9|15
CASSVAGTGIYEQYF
>TRBV6-2/TRBV6-3|16
CASSTRFGVGTYEQYF
>TRBV4-1|16
CASSQDLAAPQETQYF
>TRBV7-9|15
CASSPRTSGGQEQYF
>TRBV12-3/TRBV12-4|13
CASSEGANQPQHF
>TRBV13|15
CASSLGGQGAAPLHF
>TRBV9|12
CASSVDEQALHF
>TRBV27|15
CASSWARTDQETQYF
>TRBV20-1|17
CSARDNSMSSFYNEQFF
>TRBV14|14
CASSQIYGANVLTF
>TRBV11-1|12
CASSQGTPSEYF
>TRBV7-2|14
CASSPLAGVWEQYF
>TRBV9|15
CASSPRGRPFHEQYF
>TRBV3-1|15
CASSQDGGLFYEQYF
>TRBV9|15
CASSVGSENTGELFF
>TRBV18|14
CASSPSRGAYEQYF
>TRBV30|15
CARSLSAGGLDEQFF
>TRBV6-2/TRBV6-3|14
CASSHRQGAYEQYF
>TRBV6-4|16
CASSDSGSSGANVLTF
>TRBV6-1|14
CASSLEDLTDEQFF
>TRBV2|17
CASSESRASGRVGELFF
>TRBV19|14
CASTGTEGTGELFF
>TRBV27|15
CASTSGTAITDTQYF
>TRBV4-1|16
CASSQDQGDRDQPQHF
>TRBV20-1|15
CSAQTSGSNTGELFF
>TRBV6-5|11
CASRANRGYTF
>TRBV4-1|14
CASSQGVGSYEQYF
>TRBV15|14
CATSRVQVSQPQHF
>TRBV20-1|14
CSARGGGGEIEQFF